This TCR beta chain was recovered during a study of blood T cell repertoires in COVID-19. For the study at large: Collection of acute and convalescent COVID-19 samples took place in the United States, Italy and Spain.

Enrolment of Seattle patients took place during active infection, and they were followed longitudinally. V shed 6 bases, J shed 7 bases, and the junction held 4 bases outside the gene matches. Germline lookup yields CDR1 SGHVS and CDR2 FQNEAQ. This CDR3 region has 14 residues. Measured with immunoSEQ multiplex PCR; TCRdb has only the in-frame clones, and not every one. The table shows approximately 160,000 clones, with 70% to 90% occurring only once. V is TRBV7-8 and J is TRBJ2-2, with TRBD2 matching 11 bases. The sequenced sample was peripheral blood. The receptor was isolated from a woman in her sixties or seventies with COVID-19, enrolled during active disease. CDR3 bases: TGTGCCAGCAGGCAACTAGCGGGGGTCGGGGAGCTGTTTTTT. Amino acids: CASRQLAGVGELFF.